This T cell receptor beta chain is from a study of beta chain features in type 1 diabetes. This clone has more than one count but fewer than ten. CDR1 MNHEY and CDR2 SVGAGI come from the germline V gene. The CDR3 spans 14 residues. With V trimmed by 5 bases and J by 2 bases, 6 bases remained unmatched. Sorting of CD4+ naive, central memory, regulatory and stem cell-like memory cells was performed via CD45RO/CCR7/CD25/CD127/CD95/CD27. The isolated RNA, all of it, was reverse transcribed, so expressed TCRB transcripts were what got sequenced. TCRdb keeps only in-frame clones here, not all; method: immunoSEQ multiplex PCR. Of 150,000 or so clones listed, approximately 12% are singletons.

The chain has TRBV6-5 and TRBJ2-7; 7 bases map to TRBD1. The sequence derives from a man between 18 and 35 years old in good health. Sequenced sample: central memory CD4+ T cells from blood. CDR3 in DNA: TGTGCCAGCAGTGAACAGGGGCCAGCCTACGAGCAGTACTTC. It is translated as CASSEQGPAYEQYF.